This T cell receptor (beta chain) was obtained from a study of shared clonotypes between healthy human individuals. When replicate PCRs were run on sorted subsets, they used around 0.2 ug DNA, about 31,000 T cell genomes. Using immunoSEQ multiplex PCR, the repertoire was profiled, and TCRdb retains in-frame clones only, with some absent. The table records about 1,800,000 clones, about 95% of them present only once. With regard to this clone: The identical CDR3 is also encoded by other nucleotide sequences in the sample.

Naive CD8 populations comprised CD45RO-negative cells positively selected for CCR7, excluding terminally differentiated effector memory CD45RA+ cells. The sample consisted of naive CD8+ T cells sorted from blood. The TCR originated in a man between 18 and 29 years old in good health.

Here the CDR3 DNA reads TGTGCCAGCAGTCCGGACAGCTCCTACGAGCAGTACTTC. This sequence encodes CASSPDSSYEQYF. The V call is TRBV2, the J call TRBJ2-7; a weak D match, TRBD1 (6 bases). The CDR3 contains 13 residues. Germline CDR1 SNHLY, CDR2 FYNNEI. With 5 bases removed from V and 0 bases from J, the gap between germline ends came to 8 bases.